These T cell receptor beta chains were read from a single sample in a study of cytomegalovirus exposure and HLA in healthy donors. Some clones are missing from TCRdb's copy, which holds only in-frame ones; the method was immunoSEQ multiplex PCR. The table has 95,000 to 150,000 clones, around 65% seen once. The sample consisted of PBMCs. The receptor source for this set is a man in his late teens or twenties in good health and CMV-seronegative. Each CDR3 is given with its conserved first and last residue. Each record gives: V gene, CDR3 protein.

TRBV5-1 CASSLESGFEQYF
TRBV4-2 CASSHGDSTRELFF
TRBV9 CASSVVSGAHEQYF
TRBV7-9 CSSSLGGTGDTEAFF
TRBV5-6 CASSLAFGGGGAFF
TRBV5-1 CASSFTRGQTNEKLFF
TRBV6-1 CASSEARGGRVQQETQYF
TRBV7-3 CASSTSGGPIYEQYF
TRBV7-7 CASSLSSGGTGELFF
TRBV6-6 CASSDRGIGEAFF
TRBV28 CASSLGGRNQPQHF
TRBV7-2 CASSLVSGLAGRGEQFF
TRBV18 CASSPLTGDQPQHF
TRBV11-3 CASSSDRVYEQFF
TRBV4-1 CASSQGTVRQETQYF
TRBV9 CASSPLAGVRNEQFF
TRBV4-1 CASSQGQGGGYGYTF
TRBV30 CAWSVGGSSGNTIYF
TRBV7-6 CASSFRSGDFYEQYF
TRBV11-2 CASSPRQNEAFF
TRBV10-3 CAISESGTGGEQFF
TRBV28 CASSISGANVLTF
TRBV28 CASSLLGRPHEQYF
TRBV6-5 CASSRPDSSGYTF
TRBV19 CASSNLQGFQPQHF
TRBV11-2 CASSPGLAREQYF
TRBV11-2 CASSPDRGRGNQPQHF
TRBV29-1 CSVAGGGNEKLFF
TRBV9 CASTPGLLAGGDNEQFF
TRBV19 CASSLSRVGTEAFF
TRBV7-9 CSSSPEGLGGHEQYF
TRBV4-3 CASSQGPGTTGELFF
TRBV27 CASSLGRNQPQHF
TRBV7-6 CASSLAGGPADEQYF
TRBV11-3 CASSLTENTEAFF
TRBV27 CASSPSDRADTGELFF
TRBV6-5 CASRRGYTYEQYF